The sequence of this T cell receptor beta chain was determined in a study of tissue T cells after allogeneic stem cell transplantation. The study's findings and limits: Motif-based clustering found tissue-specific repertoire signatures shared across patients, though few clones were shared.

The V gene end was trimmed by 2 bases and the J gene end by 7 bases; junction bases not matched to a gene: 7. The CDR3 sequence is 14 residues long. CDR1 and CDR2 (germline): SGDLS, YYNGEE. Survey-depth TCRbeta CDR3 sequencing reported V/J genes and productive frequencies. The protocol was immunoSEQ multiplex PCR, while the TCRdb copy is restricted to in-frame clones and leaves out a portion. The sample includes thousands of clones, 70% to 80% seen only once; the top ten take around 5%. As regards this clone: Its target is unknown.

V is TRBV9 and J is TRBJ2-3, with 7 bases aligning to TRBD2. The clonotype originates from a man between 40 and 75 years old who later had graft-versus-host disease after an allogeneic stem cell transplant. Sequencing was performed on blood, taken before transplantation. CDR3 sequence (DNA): TGTGCCAGCAGCGTTGGGCTAGCGGACAATACGCAGTATTTT. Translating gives CASSVGLADNTQYF.